The entry below gives a single T cell receptor (beta chain) sequence along with its context. Germline V gives CDR1 LGHDT, CDR2 YNNKEL (reference sequence). The CDR3 spans 15 residues. With 2 bases removed from V and 4 bases from J, the gap between germline ends came to 14 bases. The data were taken from a study of blood T cell repertoires in COVID-19. For the study at large: Whether acute or convalescent, the COVID-19 samples came from the United States, Italy and Spain. PBMCs, B-cell-depleted T cells, or T cells were the source of the cDNA or gDNA that made up the material.

Original methodology: For nucleated cells, counts were estimated from reference gene primer amplification. Using immunoSEQ multiplex PCR, the repertoire was profiled, and TCRdb retains in-frame clones only, with some absent. The DNA was the basis for D and trimming; V, J and clone size are from that table. This sample has 100,000 to 150,000 clones, with over 75% found just once. This chain connects TRBV3-1 (or the pseudogene TRBV3-2) to TRBJ1-2, with D perhaps matching TRBD1 (6 bases). This clonotype was obtained from a woman aged 55-75 years with acute or convalescent COVID-19. Source material: peripheral blood. As DNA, the CDR3 is TGTGCCAGCAGCCAACGCGACAGGCCCGTCTATGGCTACACCTTC. It is translated as CASSQRDRPVYGYTF.